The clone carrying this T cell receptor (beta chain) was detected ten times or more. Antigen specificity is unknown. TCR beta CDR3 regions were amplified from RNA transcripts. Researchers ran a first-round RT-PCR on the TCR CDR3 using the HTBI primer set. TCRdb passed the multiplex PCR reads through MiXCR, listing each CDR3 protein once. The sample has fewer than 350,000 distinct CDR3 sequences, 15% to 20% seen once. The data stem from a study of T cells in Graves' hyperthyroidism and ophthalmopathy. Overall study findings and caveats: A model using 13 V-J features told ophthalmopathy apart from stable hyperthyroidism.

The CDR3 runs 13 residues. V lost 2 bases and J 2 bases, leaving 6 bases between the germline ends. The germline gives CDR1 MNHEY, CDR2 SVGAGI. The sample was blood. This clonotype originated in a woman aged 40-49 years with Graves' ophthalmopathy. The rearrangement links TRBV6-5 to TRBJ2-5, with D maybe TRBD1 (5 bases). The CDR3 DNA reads TGTGCCAGCAGTTACAAGGGGCAAGAGACCCAGTACTTC. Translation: CASSYKGQETQYF.